This entry features one T cell receptor beta chain sequence. The data belong to a study of control samples from healthy donors and cancer patients. Assay: immunoSEQ multiplex PCR; the TCRdb copy retains only in-frame clones and omits some. The table includes about 110,000 clones, approximately 90% detected once. V was pared by 6 bases and J by 4 bases, with 10 bases between. Per the germline V gene, CDR1 is LGHNT and CDR2 is FRNRAP. The CDR3 is made up of 13 amino acids. The sequenced sample consisted of blood. The receptor was derived from a woman in her fifties or sixties in good health. V and J are TRBV12-5 and TRBJ2-1; TRBD1 might be the D (5 bases). In DNA form, the CDR3 reads TGTGCTAGTGGCCTACCAGGGTACAATGAGCAGTTCTTC. Protein product: CASGLPGYNEQFF.